This is a list of T cell receptor beta chains from one sample in a study of OX40 agonist ivuxolimab in advanced cancers. TCRdb's copy holds only in-frame clones and misses some; the assay was immunoSEQ multiplex PCR. The sample lists fewer than 85,000 clones, 85% to 90% occurring once. Sequenced material: CD4+ or CD8+ T cells sorted from blood, taken in a trial of the OX40 agonist ivuxolimab. Receptor source: an adult with an advanced solid tumor such as melanoma, head and neck, liver or kidney cancer. Each CDR3 is given with its conserved first and last residue. A D gene is named only where the DNA matches it firmly. Size is omitted from some rows. Given values are once, few, many or a class for expanded clones.

TRBV6-5	TRBJ1-1	-	once	TGTGCCAGCAGTTACGGGACGGGAAACACTGAAGCTTTCTTT	CASSYGTGNTEAFF
TRBV2	TRBJ1-1	-	-	TGTGCCAGCAGTGCAGCACTCATGAACACTGAAGCTTTCTTT	CASSAALMNTEAFF
TRBV4-1	TRBJ2-2	-	-	TGCGCCAGCAGCCAAGCACAGGGGAGGGCCGGGGAGCTGTTTTTT	CASSQAQGRAGELFF
TRBV5-1	TRBJ1-1	TRBD1	-	TGCGCCAGCAGCGGGACAGGGGCGGGGAACACTGAAGCTTTCTTT	CASSGTGAGNTEAFF
TRBV5-1	TRBJ2-1	TRBD2	-	TGCGCCAGCAGCTTGATAGCGGGAGGGTATAATGAGCAGTTCTTC	CASSLIAGGYNEQFF
TRBV6-6	TRBJ2-2	-	once	TGTGCCAGCAGTTACCCAGGGGCGGTCAGCGAGCTGTTTTTT	CASSYPGAVSELFF
TRBV5-5	TRBJ2-1	TRBD2	-	TGTGCCAGCAGCAATCGAACTAGCGGGGGGCAATACAATGAGCAGTTCTTC	CASSNRTSGGQYNEQFF
TRBV4-1	TRBJ2-4	-	-	TGCGCCAGCAGCCAAGGATCAGGGGGGGGAGCCAAAAACATTCAGTACTTC	CASSQGSGGGAKNIQYF
TRBV19	TRBJ2-5	TRBD2	once	TGTGCCAGTAGTATCCCACCAACTAGCGGGAGGGCCTCGGAGACCCAGTACTTC	CASSIPPTSGRASETQYF
TRBV21-1	TRBJ2-3	-	-	TGTGCCAGTCATAAGGGGCCTAGCACAGATACGCAGTATTTT	CASHKGPSTDTQYF
TRBV7-3	TRBJ1-3	-	-	TGTGCCAGCAGCCCCGGGGCGGCGGGCGTCTCTGGAAACACCATATATTTT	CASSPGAAGVSGNTIYF
TRBV4-3	TRBJ1-6	TRBD1	-	TGCGCCAGCAGCCAAGAATTTCAGGGGGGTTCACCCCTCCACTTT	CASSQEFQGGSPLHF
TRBV10-2	TRBJ1-6	-	-	TGCGCCAGCAGCCCATCGAATTCACCCCTCCACTTT	CASSPSNSPLHF
TRBV30	TRBJ2-2	-	-	TGTGCCTGGAGTGCCACAACTAGGGGAAACACCGGGGAGCTGTTTTTT	CAWSATTRGNTGELFF
TRBV30	TRBJ1-2	TRBD1	-	TGTGCCTGGAGTAGGCGACAGGGAAACTATGGCTACACCTTC	CAWSRRQGNYGYTF
TRBV30	TRBJ1-5	TRBD1	-	TGTGCCTGGGGGACAGTGAATCAGCCCCAGCATTTT	CAWGTVNQPQHF
TRBV6-6	TRBJ1-2	-	once	TGTGCCAGCAGCCCCGGGCAGACCTATGGCTACACCTTC	CASSPGQTYGYTF
TRBV7-9	TRBJ1-2	-	once	TGTGCCAGCAGCTTAGCGCTCGGGGATGGCTACACCTTC	CASSLALGDGYTF
TRBV28	TRBJ2-6	-	-	TGTGCCAGCAGTTTGCCACGATTGTCTGGGGCCAACGTCCTGACTTTC	CASSLPRLSGANVLTF
TRBV2	TRBJ2-5	TRBD1	-	TGTGCCAAGGGACAGAACCAAGAGACCCAGTACTTC	CAKGQNQETQYF
TRBV19	TRBJ2-1	-	-	TGTGCCAGTAGTATTTTAGGCCCAAACAATGAGCAGTTCTTC	CASSILGPNNEQFF
TRBV18	TRBJ2-6	-	-	TGTGCCAGCTCACCGGGAAGATCCGGTATAGGGGCCAACGTCCTGACTTTC	CASSPGRSGIGANVLTF
TRBV18	TRBJ2-5	TRBD2	-	TGTGCCAGCTCACCAACTAGCGGGAGACGACAAGAGACCCAGTACTTC	CASSPTSGRRQETQYF
TRBV18	TRBJ1-3	TRBD1	-	TGTGCCAGCTCACCTCGGGACAGGGCTGGAAACACCATATATTTT	CASSPRDRAGNTIYF
TRBV7-3	TRBJ2-3	-	-	TGTGCCAGCAGCTTAAGCGACAACACAGATACGCAGTATTTT	CASSLSDNTDTQYF
TRBV30	TRBJ2-7	-	-	TGTGCTTTCGCGCAGGCCTACGAGCAGTACTTC	CAFAQAYEQYF
TRBV9	TRBJ2-1	-	-	TGTGCCAGCAGCGTTGGGCCCAACAATGAGCAGTTCTTC	CASSVGPNNEQFF
TRBV5-1	TRBJ2-5	-	-	TGCGCCAGCAGACCCCTTCCTAGCGCTCAAGAGACCCAGTACTTC	CASRPLPSAQETQYF
TRBV9	TRBJ1-1	TRBD1	few	TGTGCCAGCAGCGTAGTGGGGGACAGGGGTGAAGCTTTCTTT	CASSVVGDRGEAFF